A single sample is the source of the 21 T cell receptor beta chains below, sequenced in a study of early stage breast cancer tumors. The assay was immunoSEQ multiplex PCR, and TCRdb's table has in-frame clones only and misses some. In the table there are some 21,000 clones, about three quarters of which are singletons. What was sequenced was blood. The receptors derive from a person between 55 and 69 years old with breast cancer.

This clone was seen a few times. J is TRBJ2-2 and V is TRBV27, with 9 positions matching TRBD1. CDR1 MNHEY and CDR2 SMNVEV come from the germline V gene (reference sequence). With 6 bases clipped from V and 5 bases from J, the junction kept 4 bases outside the gene matches. CDR3 length: 14 amino acids. CDR3 coding DNA: TGTGCCAGCAGATGGACAGGGGAAACCGGGGAGCTGTTTTTT. Encoded protein: CASRWTGETGELFF.

This chain links TRBV7-2 with TRBJ2-3; 9 bases agree with TRBD2. Trimming took 3 bases from V and 5 from J; bases not matched to a gene: 12. The CDR3 contains 17 residues. Germline V lookup: CDR1 SGHTA, CDR2 FQGNSA. The CDR3: CASSFLSAGGRGDTQYF. The DNA of the CDR3 is TGTGCCAGCAGCTTTCTCTCAGCGGGGGGTCGCGGAGATACGCAGTATTTT. The whole variable domain, filled in from reference TRBV7-2 and TRBJ2-3, reads GAGVSQSPSNKVTEKGKDVELRCDPISGHTALYWYRQSLGQGLEFLIYFQGNSAPDKSGLPSDRFSAERTGGSVSTLTIQRTQQEDSAVYLCASSFLSAGGRGDTQYFGPGTRLTVL.

V usage is TRBV7-8 and J usage is TRBJ2-5; possibly TRBD2 for D (6 bases). Germline values: CDR1 SGHVS, CDR2 FQNEAQ. The CDR3 is 18 residues long. V lost 3 bases and J 0 bases, leaving 20 bases between the germline ends. For the CDR3, the DNA is TGTGCCAGCAGCTTTAAAGGCAGGGACTGGTCGTACCAAGAGACCCAGTACTTC. It yields the protein CASSFKGRDWSYQETQYF.

The V call is TRBV7-8, the J call TRBJ2-1, with D tentatively TRBD2 (5 bases). Looked up from germline, CDR1 is SGHVS and CDR2 is FQNEAQ. The CDR3 covers 17 residues. V lost 7 bases and J 1 base, leaving 20 bases between the germline ends. CDR3 nucleotides: TGTGCCAGCACCCTTAGCTCGGGCGGCGGGTCCTACAATGAGCAGTTCTTC. Its translation is CASTLSSGGGSYNEQFF.

This sequence joins TRBV5-1 and TRBJ1-5, with a weak D call TRBD1 (6 bases). V lost 4 bases and J 4 bases, leaving 12 bases between the germline ends. Germline CDR1 and CDR2: SGHRS and YFSETQ. The CDR3 length is 14 residues. The CDR3 is CASSVDSQNQPQHF. CDR3 in DNA: TGCGCCAGCAGCGTGGACAGCCAAAATCAGCCCCAGCATTTT. The variable domain in full, completed from reference TRBV5-1 and TRBJ1-5, reads KAGVTQTPRYLIKTRGQQVTLSCSPISGHRSVSWYQQTPGQGLQFLFEYFSETQRNKGNFPGRFSGRQFSNSRSEMNVSTLELGDSALYLCASSVDSQNQPQHFGDGTRLSIL.

J is TRBJ1-2 and V is TRBV1. TRBV1 is a known pseudogene. This CDR3 spans 16 amino acids. This CDR3 is CTSSQDPHLSSYGYTF. CDR3 DNA: TGCACCAGCAGCCAAGATCCCCACCTCAGCAGCTATGGCTACACCTTC.

The rearrangement joins TRBV2 to TRBJ2-3; a possible D gene is TRBD1 (6 bases). The V gene lost 6 bases and the J gene lost 0 bases, with 13 bases spanning the gap. CDR1 is SNHLY and CDR2 is FYNNEI in the germline V gene. The CDR3 extends over 15 amino acids. The CDR3 sequence: CASSAGTHSTDTQYF. DNA of the CDR3: TGTGCCAGCAGCGCCGGGACACATAGCACAGATACGCAGTATTTT.

This chain connects TRBV30 to TRBJ1-6; TRBD1 aligns across 7 bases. There are 14 residues in the CDR3. V lost 3 bases to trimming and J lost 8 bases; unmatched junction nucleotides: 7. Per germline, CDR1 GTSNPN and CDR2 SVGIG (reference sequence). The DNA for the CDR3 is TGTGCCTGGAGCCTGGGACAGCCGTATTCACCCCTCCACTTT. This sequence encodes CAWSLGQPYSPLHF. Looking up the rest from reference TRBV30 and TRBJ1-6 gives the full variable domain: SQTIHQWPATLVQPVGSPLSLECTVEGTSNPNLYWYRQAAGRGLQLLFYSVGIGQISSEVPQNLSASRPQDRQFILSSKKLLLSDSGFYLCAWSLGQPYSPLHFGNGTRLTVT.

The J gene is TRBJ2-7, the V gene TRBV5-5; D tentatively fits TRBD1 or TRBD2 (5 bases each). The length of the CDR3 is 15 residues. V was pared by 4 bases and J by 0 bases, with 14 bases between. The V gene's germline CDR1 is SGHKS and CDR2 YYEKEE (reference sequence). In nucleotides, the CDR3 is TGTGCCAGCAGCGGAACCGGGACCAGCTCCTACGAGCAGTACTTC. This codes for CASSGTGTSSYEQYF.

The chain carries TRBV29-1 and TRBJ2-7; D may match TRBD1 or TRBD2 (5 bases each). V gave up 4 bases and J gave up 7 bases, with 29 bases separating them. The CDR3 extends over 17 amino acids. Germline V gene sequence: CDR1 SQVTM, CDR2 ANQGSEA. The CDR3 bases are TGCAGCGTTGGGCAGGGCCTGAGTACTAGTTTTCGCGGAGAGCAGTACTTC. It is translated as CSVGQGLSTSFRGEQYF.

This clone turned up a few times. The genes are TRBV14 and TRBJ2-6; no definite D call. V was cut by 6 bases and J by 2 bases, with 8 bases left in between. Germline V lookup: CDR1 SGHDN, CDR2 FVKESK. This CDR3 comprises 14 residues. Here the CDR3 reads CASSQQTGANVLTF. DNA of the CDR3: TGTGCCAGCAGTCAACAGACTGGGGCCAACGTCCTGACTTTC.

The rearrangement links TRBV28 to TRBJ1-5, with D unresolved. Per the germline V gene, CDR1 is MDHEN and CDR2 is SYDVKM. The CDR3 totals 12 residues. V was cut by 7 bases and J by 5 bases, with 9 bases left in between. The CDR3 loop reads CASTVSDQPQHF. The CDR3 DNA reads as TGTGCCAGCACAGTCAGCGATCAGCCCCAGCATTTT.

The chain recombines TRBV9 with TRBJ2-1, with 10 positions matching TRBD2. CDR1 and CDR2 (germline): SGDLS, YYNGEE. This CDR3 has 16 residues. Trimming took 0 bases from V and 8 from J; bases not matched to a gene: 8. The CDR3 is CASSVGASGGYDEQFF. In nucleotides, the CDR3 is TGTGCCAGCAGCGTAGGGGCTAGCGGGGGCTATGATGAGCAGTTCTTC. Combining the CDR3 with reference TRBV9 and TRBJ2-1 gives the whole variable domain DSGVTQTPKHLITATGQRVTLRCSPRSGDLSVYWYQQSLDQGLQFLIQYYNGEERAKGNILERFSAQQFPDLHSELNLSSLELGDSALYFCASSVGASGGYDEQFFGPGTRLTVL.

The genes are TRBV5-1 and TRBJ1-6, with unresolved D. V lost 0 bases to trimming and J lost 1 base, with 11 bases between them. Germline V CDR1 and CDR2: SGHRS, YFSETQ. The CDR3 totals 17 residues. The CDR3 DNA sequence: TGCGCCAGCAGCTTGGGCCCCGGTGGATCCTATAATTCACCCCTCCACTTT. Protein: CASSLGPGGSYNSPLHF.

The chain is built from TRBV6-5 and TRBJ1-5, with D hard to call. The germline V gene has CDR1 MNHEY and CDR2 SVGAGI. V was shortened by 2 bases and J by 5 bases, with 10 bases between the two germline ends. This CDR3 has 14 residues. The CDR3 nucleotides are TGTGCCAGCAGTTACGTCGAGGGTGATCAGCCCCAGCATTTT. Residues: CASSYVEGDQPQHF.

The rearrangement uses TRBV5-1 and TRBJ2-1, with D uncertain. The CDR3 sequence is 12 residues long. V lost 6 bases and J lost 6, with 10 bases in between. Germline CDR1 is SGHRS and CDR2 is YFSETQ. The CDR3 reads CASNQGINEQFF. CDR3 coding DNA: TGCGCCAGCAATCAAGGGATCAATGAGCAGTTCTTC.

The rearrangement uses TRBV6-5 and TRBJ2-5; D is perhaps TRBD2 (6 bases). There are 13 residues in the CDR3. Germline CDR1 MNHEY, CDR2 SVGAGI. Trimming pared 10 bases from V and 5 bases from J, leaving 17 bases between. CDR3 DNA sequence: TGTGCCACGGGAGATGGCCGGTGGGAGACCCAGTACTTC. Protein: CATGDGRWETQYF.

The chain combines TRBV5-4 with TRBJ1-3, with 9 bases lining up with TRBD1. There are 17 residues in the CDR3. Germline CDR1 and CDR2: SGHNT and YYREEE (reference sequence). V lost 4 bases, J lost 0 bases, and 8 bases stayed unmatched. The chain's CDR3 is CASSRGQGLNSGNTIYF. The DNA for the CDR3 is TGTGCCAGCAGCCGAGGACAGGGGCTAAACTCTGGAAACACCATATATTTT.

The rearrangement joins TRBV7-8 to TRBJ2-2; D might be TRBD2 (6 bases). V lost 7 bases and J 0 bases, leaving 12 bases between the germline ends. The CDR3 loop spans 15 amino acids. CDR1 and CDR2 from the germline V gene are SGHVS and FQNEAQ. The CDR3 DNA reads TGTGCCAGCAACTTGGGGAGGACGAACACCGGGGAGCTGTTTTTT. It yields the protein CASNLGRTNTGELFF.

CDR3 nucleotide sequence: TGTGCCAGCAGCTTCTATAGCGTCGAGCAGTACTTC. It encodes CASSFYSVEQYF. The genes are TRBV7-2 and TRBJ2-7, with D maybe TRBD2 (5 bases). This CDR3 region has 12 residues. V gave up 3 bases and J gave up 6 bases, with 9 bases separating them. Germline V gene lookup returns CDR1 SGHTA and CDR2 FQGNSA.

The gene calls are TRBV7-3 and TRBJ2-1; perhaps TRBD2 as D (7 bases). This CDR3 spans 13 amino acids. Germline CDR1 and CDR2: SGHTA and FQGTGA. Trimming left V 5 bases short and J 6 bases short, with 11 bases between. In DNA form, the CDR3 reads TGTGCCAGCAGCCTGGGGGGGGCCAATGAGCAGTTCTTC. Amino acid sequence: CASSLGGANEQFF. The variable domain in full, completed from reference TRBV7-3 and TRBJ2-1, reads GAGVSQTPSNKVTEKGKYVELRCDPISGHTALYWYRQSLGQGPEFLIYFQGTGAADDSGLPNDRFFAVRPEGSVSTLKIQRTERGDSAVYLCASSLGGANEQFFGPGTRLTVL.